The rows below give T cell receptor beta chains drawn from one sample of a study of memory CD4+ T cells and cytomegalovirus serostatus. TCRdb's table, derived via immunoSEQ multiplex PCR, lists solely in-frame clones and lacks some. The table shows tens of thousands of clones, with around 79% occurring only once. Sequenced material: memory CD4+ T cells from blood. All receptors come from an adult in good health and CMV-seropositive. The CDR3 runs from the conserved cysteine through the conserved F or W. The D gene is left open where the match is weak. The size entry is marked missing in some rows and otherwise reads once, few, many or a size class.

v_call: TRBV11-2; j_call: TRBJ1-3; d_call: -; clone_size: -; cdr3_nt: TGTGCCAGCAGCCGACAGGGAAACACCATATATTTT; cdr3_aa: CASSRQGNTIYF
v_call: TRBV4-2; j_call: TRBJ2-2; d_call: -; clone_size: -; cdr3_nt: TGTGCCAGCAGCCAAGAGATTCCTCACCCAACGAACACCGGGGAGCTGTTTTTT; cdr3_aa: CASSQEIPHPTNTGELFF
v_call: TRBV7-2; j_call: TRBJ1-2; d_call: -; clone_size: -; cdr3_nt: TGTGCCAGCAGCTTAGAATCGAGGCAGGGTAATGGCTACACCTTC; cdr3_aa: CASSLESRQGNGYTF
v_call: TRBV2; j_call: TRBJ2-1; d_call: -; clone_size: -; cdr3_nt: TGTGCCAGCATTGAAGGGGACGCCTCCTACAATGAGCAGTTCTTC; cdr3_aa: CASIEGDASYNEQFF
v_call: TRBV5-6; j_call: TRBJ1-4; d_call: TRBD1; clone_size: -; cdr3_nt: TGTGCCAGCAGCCGGACAGGGGCTCGGAATGAAAAACTGTTTTTT; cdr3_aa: CASSRTGARNEKLFF
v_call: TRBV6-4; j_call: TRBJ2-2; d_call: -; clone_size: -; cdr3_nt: TGTGCCAGATGCCGTCCCGGACTCGACTTTACCGGGGAGCTGTTTTTT; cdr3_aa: CARCRPGLDFTGELFF
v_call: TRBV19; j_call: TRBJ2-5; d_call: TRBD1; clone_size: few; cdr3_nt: TGTGCCTCGACCGAGACAGGGGGTTTAGTATCGTCGGAGACCCAGTACTTC; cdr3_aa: CASTETGGLVSSETQYF
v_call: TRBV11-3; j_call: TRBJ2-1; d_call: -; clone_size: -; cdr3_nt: TGTGCCAGCAGCCCCGGCTCACAGGTGGGCTACAATGAGCAGTTCTTC; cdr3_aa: CASSPGSQVGYNEQFF
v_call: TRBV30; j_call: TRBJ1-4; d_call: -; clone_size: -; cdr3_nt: TGTGCCTGGAGTTTCAACTTCCGTGCAACTAATGAAAAACTGTTTTTT; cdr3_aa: CAWSFNFRATNEKLFF
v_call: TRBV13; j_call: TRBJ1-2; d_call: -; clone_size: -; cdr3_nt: TGTGCCAGCAGCCCGGAGAGGGCGGATGGCTACACCTTC; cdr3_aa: CASSPERADGYTF
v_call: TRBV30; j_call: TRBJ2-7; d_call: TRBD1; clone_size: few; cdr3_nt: TGTGCCTGGAGCCCCGGACAGGGAAACTACGAGCAGTACTTC; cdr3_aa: CAWSPGQGNYEQYF
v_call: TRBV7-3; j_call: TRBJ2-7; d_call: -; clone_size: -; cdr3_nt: TGTGCCAGCAGCACACGGGACGGTCCCTACGAGCAGTACTTC; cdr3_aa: CASSTRDGPYEQYF
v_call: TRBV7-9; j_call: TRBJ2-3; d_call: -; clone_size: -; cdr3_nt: TGTGCCAGCAGCTTAGGACAGGGCACAGATACGCAGTATTTT; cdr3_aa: CASSLGQGTDTQYF
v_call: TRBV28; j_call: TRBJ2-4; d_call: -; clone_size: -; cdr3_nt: TGTGCCAGCAGTTTGTCCCCTACAGGGCTAGCCAAAAACATTCAGTACTTC; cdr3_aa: CASSLSPTGLAKNIQYF
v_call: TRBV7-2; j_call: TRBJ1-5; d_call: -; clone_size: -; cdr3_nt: TGTGCCAGCAGCTTAGCAAATAATCAGCCCCAGCATTTT; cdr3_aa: CASSLANNQPQHF
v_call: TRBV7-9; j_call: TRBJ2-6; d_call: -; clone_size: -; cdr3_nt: TGTGCCAGCAGCTTAGTAGTCGACTCTGGGGCCAACGTCCTGACTTTC; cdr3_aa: CASSLVVDSGANVLTF
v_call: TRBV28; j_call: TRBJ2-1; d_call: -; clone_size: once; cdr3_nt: TGTGCCAGCAGTCGATTAACCCAGGGAAACAATGAGCAGTTCTTC; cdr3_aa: CASSRLTQGNNEQFF
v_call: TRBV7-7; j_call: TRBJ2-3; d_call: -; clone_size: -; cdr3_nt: TGTGCCAGCAGCTTAGGTCAGGGTGCAGATACGCAGTATTTT; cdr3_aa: CASSLGQGADTQYF
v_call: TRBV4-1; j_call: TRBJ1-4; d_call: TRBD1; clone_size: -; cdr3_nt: TGCGCCAGCAGCCGAGTGGACGGGACAGGGGGGGAAAAACTGTTTTTT; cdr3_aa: CASSRVDGTGGEKLFF
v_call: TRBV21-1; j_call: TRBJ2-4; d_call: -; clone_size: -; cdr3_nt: TGTGCCAGCAGCCCCTTCTTCTTAACCGCCAAAAACATTCAGTACTTC; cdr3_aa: CASSPFFLTAKNIQYF
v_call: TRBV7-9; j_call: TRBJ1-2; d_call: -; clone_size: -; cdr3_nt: TGTGCCAGCAGCTTAGATACAAATAATGGCTACACCTTC; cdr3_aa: CASSLDTNNGYTF
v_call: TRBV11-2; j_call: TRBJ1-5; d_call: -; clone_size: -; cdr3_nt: TGTGCCAGCAGCTTCCGGGCTTACCAGCATTTT; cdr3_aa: CASSFRAYQHF
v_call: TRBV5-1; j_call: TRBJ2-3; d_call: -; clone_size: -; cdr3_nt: TGCGCCAGCAGCCGAGATGGATCAAACACAGATACGCAGTATTTT; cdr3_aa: CASSRDGSNTDTQYF
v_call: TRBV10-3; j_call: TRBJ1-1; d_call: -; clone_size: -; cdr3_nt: TGTGCCATCAGTTCCGGGACACCCGAAGCTTTCTTT; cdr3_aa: CAISSGTPEAFF
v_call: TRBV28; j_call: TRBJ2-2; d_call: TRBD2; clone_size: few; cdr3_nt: TGTGCCAGCAGTTTATCAACTAGCGGGAGAACTAATAACTACGAGCTGTTTTTT; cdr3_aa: CASSLSTSGRTNNYELFF
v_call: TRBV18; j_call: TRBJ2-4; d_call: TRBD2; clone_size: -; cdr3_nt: TGTGCCAGCTCACCACCCGGGACTAGCGGGAGTATAAACATTCAGTACTTC; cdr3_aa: CASSPPGTSGSINIQYF